This T cell receptor (beta chain) was captured by sequencing in a study of early T cells in non-severe SARS-CoV-2 infection. Turning to the study itself: Alpha and beta chains were unpaired, from unsorted whole-blood bulk RNA.

Unique molecular identifiers (one per individual cDNA molecule) were attached. MiXCR, run by TCRdb on the 5' RACE reads, gives a single entry per CDR3 protein. The top ten clones hold about 7.1% of a sample with about 72,000 distinct CDR3 sequences, over 9% of them seen once. The V and J ends lost 8 bases and 6 bases respectively, with 17 bases between them. The length of the CDR3 is 13 residues. Germline V gives CDR1 SGHNT, CDR2 YENEEA. As to this clonotype: Its antigen is unknown.

Regarding the study as a whole: Database matching using VDJdb favored anti-spike CD8 responses, with private and CD4 specificities left missing.

The sample was whole blood, taken at baseline. This chain uses TRBV11-3 with TRBJ2-7; TRBD2 is a possible D gene (6 bases). This TCR was recovered from an adult who was a healthcare worker with PCR-confirmed SARS-CoV-2 infection or an uninfected control (not recorded which). CDR3 coding DNA: TGTGCCAGCGGTTGGGGGGTACGCGGCGAGCAGTACTTC. This encodes CASGWGVRGEQYF.